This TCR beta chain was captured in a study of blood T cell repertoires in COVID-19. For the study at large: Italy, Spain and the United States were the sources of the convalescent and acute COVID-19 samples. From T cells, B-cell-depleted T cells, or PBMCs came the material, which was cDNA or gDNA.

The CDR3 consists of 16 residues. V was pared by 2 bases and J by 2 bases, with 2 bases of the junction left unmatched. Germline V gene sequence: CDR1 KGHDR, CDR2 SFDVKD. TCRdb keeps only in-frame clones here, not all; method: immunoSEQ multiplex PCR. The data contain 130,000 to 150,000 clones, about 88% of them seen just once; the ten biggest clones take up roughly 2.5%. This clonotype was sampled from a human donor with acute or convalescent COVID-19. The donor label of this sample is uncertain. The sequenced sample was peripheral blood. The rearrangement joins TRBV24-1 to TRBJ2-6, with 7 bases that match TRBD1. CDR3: CATSDSDRAGANVLTF. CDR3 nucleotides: TGTGCCACCAGTGATTCTGACAGGGCTGGGGCCAACGTCCTGACTTTC.